One sample yielded the 14 T cell receptor beta chains listed below, sequenced in a study of cytomegalovirus exposure and HLA in healthy donors. PCR involved 60 Vbeta and 13 Jbeta primers. Data came from immunoSEQ multiplex PCR; TCRdb stores just in-frame clones and leaves some out. The sample carries fewer than 150,000 clones, over 70% recorded once. The specimen was PBMCs. Receptors originate from a man in his forties or fifties in good health and CMV-seropositive.

The sample holds a few counts of this clone. The chain is built from TRBV6-5 and TRBJ1-2, with 8 positions matching TRBD1. The V and J ends lost 6 bases and 2 bases, in that order; junction bases with no gene match: 5. The CDR3 runs 14 residues. CDR1 is MNHEY and CDR2 is SVGAGI in the germline V gene. The CDR3 DNA reads TGTGCCAGCAGAGTTCAGGGGGCAAACTATGGCTACACCTTC. Encoded protein: CASRVQGANYGYTF.

This clone has just a few counts. The V call is TRBV6-4, the J call TRBJ2-1, with 12 nucleotides matching TRBD2. V shed 5 bases and J 5 bases; nucleotides not matched to a gene: 7. CDR3 size: 16 residues. Germline values: CDR1 MRHNA, CDR2 SNTAGT. The CDR3 DNA reads as TGTGCCAGCAGTTCGAATGGACTAGCGGGAAACAATGAGCAGTTCTTC. Residues: CASSSNGLAGNNEQFF.

The CDR3 coding sequence is TGTGCCAGCAGCGCGACTAGCGGGAGGCCCCGCGAGCAGTACTTC. It translates to CASSATSGRPREQYF. The rearrangement uses TRBV6-1 and TRBJ2-7; TRBD2 matches at 13 bases. V was pared by 6 bases and J by 6 bases, with 8 bases of the junction left unmatched. Germline V lookup: CDR1 MNHNS, CDR2 SASEGT. The CDR3 consists of 15 residues.

The chain joins TRBV28 to TRBJ1-3, with 10 bases matching TRBD1. Germline assignment: CDR1 MDHEN and CDR2 SYDVKM. The CDR3 totals 13 residues. With V trimmed by 6 bases and J by 8 bases, 4 bases remained unmatched. The CDR3 sequence is CASRRQGADTIYF. The CDR3 DNA follows: TGTGCCAGCAGAAGACAGGGGGCGGACACCATATATTTT. Supplemented by reference TRBV28 and TRBJ1-3, the full variable domain reads DVKVTQSSRYLVKRTGEKVFLECVQDMDHENMFWYRQDPGLGLRLIYFSYDVKMKEKGDIPEGYSVSREKKERFSLILESASTNQTSMYLCASRRQGADTIYFGEGSWLTVV.

This chain joins TRBV30 and TRBJ1-5, with 7 bases that match TRBD1. From germline, CDR1 is GTSNPN and CDR2 SVGIG (reference sequence). The CDR3 totals 15 residues. Unmatched junction bases numbered 10, after V lost 2 bases and J lost 6 bases. The CDR3, as DNA: TGTGCCTGGAGTAGTGAGGGGGCGCGCGGTCAGCCCCAGCATTTT. This codes for CAWSSEGARGQPQHF.

The rearrangement uses TRBV28 and TRBJ2-7; D may be TRBD1 (7 bases). V lost 6 bases and J lost 7, with 16 bases in between. The CDR3 contains 13 residues. The germline gives CDR1 MDHEN, CDR2 SYDVKM. CDR3 DNA: TGTGCCAGCAGACAGGGGAACGCGGGAGAGCAGTACTTC. Its translation is CASRQGNAGEQYF. The full variable domain, rest sourced from reference TRBV28 and TRBJ2-7, is DVKVTQSSRYLVKRTGEKVFLECVQDMDHENMFWYRQDPGLGLRLIYFSYDVKMKEKGDIPEGYSVSREKKERFSLILESASTNQTSMYLCASRQGNAGEQYFGPGTRLTVT.

This chain's CDR3 is CASRGRGKNTEAFF. The CDR3 region has the DNA TGTGCCAGCAGGGGCCGGGGAAAGAACACTGAAGCTTTCTTT. The chain joins TRBV6-6 to TRBJ1-1, with D unresolved. The CDR3 loop spans 14 amino acids. Germline CDR1 reads MNHNY; CDR2 reads SVGAGI (reference sequence). The V end was cut by 6 bases, the J end by 1 base, with 12 bases between.

CDR3 in amino acids: CASSGGPGGLYGYTF. The CDR3 bases are TGTGCCAGCAGCGGAGGCCCGGGGGGGCTATATGGCTACACCTTC. The V and J genes are TRBV7-2 and TRBJ1-2, with D possibly TRBD1 on 6 matching bases. Per the germline V gene, CDR1 is SGHTA and CDR2 is FQGNSA. Trimming pared 5 bases from V and 5 bases from J, leaving 18 bases between. The CDR3 loop spans 15 amino acids.

The J gene is TRBJ2-5, the V gene TRBV5-1; 9 positions agree with TRBD1. The DNA end is more similar to TRBJ2-7, so the J call may be wrong. This CDR3 is 16 amino acids long. CDR1 SGHRS and CDR2 YFSETQ come from the germline V gene. As DNA, the CDR3 is TGCGCCAGCAGCTTGGCCCCCGGGACAGGGTCTTACGAGCAGTACTTC. Residues: CASSLAPGTGSYEQYF.

This chain links TRBV28 with TRBJ2-7, with 7 bases aligning to TRBD1. Unmatched junction bases numbered 12, after V lost 6 bases and J lost 7 bases. The CDR3 extends over 14 amino acids. Germline CDR1 MDHEN, CDR2 SYDVKM. CDR3 region: CASSRTGYPREQYF. In DNA form, the CDR3 reads TGTGCCAGCAGCCGGACAGGATATCCTAGGGAGCAGTACTTC.

The chain has TRBV6-5 and TRBJ1-2; TRBD1 matches 9 bases. The CDR3 totals 15 residues. V shed 4 bases and J 6 bases; nucleotides not matched to a gene: 9. Germline V gene lookup returns CDR1 MNHEY and CDR2 SVGAGI. The CDR3 sequence is CASSLSGTGPDGYTF. The DNA of the CDR3 is TGTGCCAGCAGTTTATCCGGGACAGGGCCCGATGGCTACACCTTC.

This clone has more than one count but fewer than ten. V gene TRBV5-3 combines with J gene TRBJ1-1, with 8 nucleotides matching TRBD1. TRBV5-3 belongs to the ORF category, with a function that is uncertain. Trimming at V came to 0 bases and at J to 7 bases, leaving 5 bases not matched to a gene. The CDR3 covers 14 residues. CDR3 region: CARSLGQGTDEAFF. The CDR3 bases are TGTGCCAGAAGCTTGGGACAGGGGACCGATGAAGCTTTCTTT.

This clone has a handful of counts. The J gene is TRBJ1-5, the V gene TRBV2; D remains ambiguous. The V and J ends lost 5 bases and 5 bases respectively, with 16 bases between them. The CDR3 is made up of 15 amino acids. The germline V gene encodes CDR1 SNHLY and CDR2 FYNNEI. The CDR3 sequence: CASSFTGENYQPQHF. Here the CDR3 DNA reads TGTGCCAGCAGTTTTACGGGAGAAAATTATCAGCCCCAGCATTTT.

This clone was detected only once. V gene TRBV10-1 combines with J gene TRBJ1-2; the match to TRBD1 covers 8 bases. The length of the CDR3 is 15 residues. Germline V lookup: CDR1 WNHNN, CDR2 SYGVQD (reference sequence). J was trimmed by 8 bases and V by 4 bases; bases with no gene match: 12. The CDR3 protein is CASSVPSGQGRGYTF. CDR3 coding DNA: TGCGCCAGCAGTGTCCCATCCGGACAGGGTAGAGGCTACACCTTC.